The present entry profiles one TCR beta chain with its context. This entry is derived from a study of cytomegalovirus exposure and HLA in healthy donors. In the PCR, 60 Vbeta and 13 Jbeta primers were used. Using immunoSEQ multiplex PCR, the repertoire was profiled, and TCRdb retains in-frame clones only, with some absent. Of roughly 180,000 clones listed, about 80% were seen once; the top ten hold 1.4% to 1.5%. The CDR3 runs 15 residues. The V end was cut by 4 bases, the J end by 2 bases, with 12 bases between. Germline assignment: CDR1 LNHDA and CDR2 SQIVND (reference sequence). The chain combines TRBV19 with TRBJ1-5, with D tentatively TRBD1 (5 bases). Sequenced material: PBMCs. This TCR was recovered from a woman in her twenties or thirties in good health and CMV-seropositive. CDR3 nucleotides: TGTGCCAGTAGTAATGGGGGGGGAGGCAATCAGCCCCAGCATTTT. Translated: CASSNGGGGNQPQHF.